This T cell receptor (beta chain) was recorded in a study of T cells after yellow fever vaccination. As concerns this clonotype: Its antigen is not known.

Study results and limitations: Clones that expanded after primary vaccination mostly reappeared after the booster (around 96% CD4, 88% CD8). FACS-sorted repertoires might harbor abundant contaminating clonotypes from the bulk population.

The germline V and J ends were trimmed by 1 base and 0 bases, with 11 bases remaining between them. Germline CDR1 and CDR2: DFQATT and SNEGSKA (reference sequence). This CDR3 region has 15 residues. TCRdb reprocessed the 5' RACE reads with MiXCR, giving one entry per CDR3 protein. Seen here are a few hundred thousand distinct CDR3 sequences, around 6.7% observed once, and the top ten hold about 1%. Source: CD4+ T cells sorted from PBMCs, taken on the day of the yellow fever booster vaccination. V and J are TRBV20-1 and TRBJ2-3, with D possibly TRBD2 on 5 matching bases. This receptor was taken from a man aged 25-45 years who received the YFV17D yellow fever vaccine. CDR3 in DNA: TGCAGTGCTAGAGGACCTAGCATTAGCACAGATACGCAGTATTTT. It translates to CSARGPSISTDTQYF.